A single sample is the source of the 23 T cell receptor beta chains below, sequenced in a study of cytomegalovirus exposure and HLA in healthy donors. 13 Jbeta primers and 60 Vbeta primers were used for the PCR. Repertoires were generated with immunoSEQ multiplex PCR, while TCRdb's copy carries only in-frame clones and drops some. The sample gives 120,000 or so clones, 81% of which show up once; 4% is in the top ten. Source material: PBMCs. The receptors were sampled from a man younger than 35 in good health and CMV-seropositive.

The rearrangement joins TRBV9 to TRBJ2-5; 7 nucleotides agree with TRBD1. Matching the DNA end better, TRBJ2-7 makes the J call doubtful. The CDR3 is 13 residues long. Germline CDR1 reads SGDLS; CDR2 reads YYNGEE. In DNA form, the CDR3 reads TGTGCCAGCAGCGGAAGACAGGGCCACGAGCAGTACTTC. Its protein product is CASSGRQGHEQYF.

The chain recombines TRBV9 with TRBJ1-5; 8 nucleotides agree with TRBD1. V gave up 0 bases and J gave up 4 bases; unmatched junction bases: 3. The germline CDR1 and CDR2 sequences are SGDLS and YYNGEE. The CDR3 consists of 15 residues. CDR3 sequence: CASSVGGDRNQPQHF. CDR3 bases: TGTGCCAGCAGCGTAGGGGGGGACAGGAATCAGCCCCAGCATTTT.

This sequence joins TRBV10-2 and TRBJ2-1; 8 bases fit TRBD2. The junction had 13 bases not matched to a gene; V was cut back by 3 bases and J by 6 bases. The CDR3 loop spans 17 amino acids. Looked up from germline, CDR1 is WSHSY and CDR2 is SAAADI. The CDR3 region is CASSDYSSREVRNEQFF. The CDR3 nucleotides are TGCGCCAGCAGTGATTACTCTTCGCGGGAGGTTCGCAATGAGCAGTTCTTC.

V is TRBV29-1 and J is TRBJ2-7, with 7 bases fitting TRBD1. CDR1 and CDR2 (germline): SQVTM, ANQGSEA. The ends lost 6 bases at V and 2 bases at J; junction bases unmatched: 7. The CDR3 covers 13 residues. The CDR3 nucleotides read TGCAGCGTGGGGGACAGTCAAACCTACGAGCAGTACTTC. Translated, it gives CSVGDSQTYEQYF.

CDR3 loop: CASIGGNTEAFF. CDR3 DNA sequence: TGCGCCAGCATAGGGGGGAACACTGAAGCTTTCTTT. The chain combines TRBV5-1 with TRBJ1-1, with D maybe TRBD1 (6 bases). Trimming stripped 6 bases from V and 1 base from J, with 7 bases between. The CDR3 extends over 12 amino acids. Germline values: CDR1 SGHRS, CDR2 YFSETQ.

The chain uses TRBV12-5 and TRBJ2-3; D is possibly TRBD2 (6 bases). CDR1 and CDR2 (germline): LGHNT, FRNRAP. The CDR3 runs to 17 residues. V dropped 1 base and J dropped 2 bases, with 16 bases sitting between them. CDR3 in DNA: TGTGCTAGTGGTTTGGGGGTCTCTAGCGCGTCCACAGATACGCAGTATTTT. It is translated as CASGLGVSSASTDTQYF.

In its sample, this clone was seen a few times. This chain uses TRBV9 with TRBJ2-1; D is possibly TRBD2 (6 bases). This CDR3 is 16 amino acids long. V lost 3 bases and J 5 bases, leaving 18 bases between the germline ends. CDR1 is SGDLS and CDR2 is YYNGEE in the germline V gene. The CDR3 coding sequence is TGTGCCAGCAGCGCAACCGGGAGCCTGAAAAACAATGAGCAGTTCTTC. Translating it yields CASSATGSLKNNEQFF.

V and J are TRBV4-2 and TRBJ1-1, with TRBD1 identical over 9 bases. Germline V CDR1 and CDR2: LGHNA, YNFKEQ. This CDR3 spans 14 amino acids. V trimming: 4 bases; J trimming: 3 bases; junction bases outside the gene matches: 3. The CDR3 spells CASSRRDRDTEAFF. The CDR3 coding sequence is TGTGCCAGCAGCCGCCGGGACAGGGACACTGAAGCTTTCTTT.

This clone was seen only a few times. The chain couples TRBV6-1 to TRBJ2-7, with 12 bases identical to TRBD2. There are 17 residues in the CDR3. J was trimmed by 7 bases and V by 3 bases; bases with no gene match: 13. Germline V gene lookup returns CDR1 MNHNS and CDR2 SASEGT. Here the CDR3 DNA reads TGTGCCAGCAGTGAGCCTGCTCTAGCGGGGGGGCAATTTGAGCAGTACTTC. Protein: CASSEPALAGGQFEQYF.

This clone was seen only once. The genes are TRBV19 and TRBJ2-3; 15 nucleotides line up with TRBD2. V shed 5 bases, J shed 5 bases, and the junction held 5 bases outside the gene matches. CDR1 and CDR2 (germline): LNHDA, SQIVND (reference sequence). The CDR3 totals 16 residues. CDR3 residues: CASSLGLAGGLDTQYF. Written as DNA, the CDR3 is TGTGCCAGTAGTCTCGGACTAGCGGGGGGGCTAGATACGCAGTATTTT. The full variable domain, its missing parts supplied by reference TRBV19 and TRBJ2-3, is DGGITQSPKYLFRKEGQNVTLSCEQNLNHDAMYWYRQDPGQGLRLIYYSQIVNDFQKGDIAEGYSVSREKKESFPLTVTSAQKNPTAFYLCASSLGLAGGLDTQYFGPGTRLTVL.

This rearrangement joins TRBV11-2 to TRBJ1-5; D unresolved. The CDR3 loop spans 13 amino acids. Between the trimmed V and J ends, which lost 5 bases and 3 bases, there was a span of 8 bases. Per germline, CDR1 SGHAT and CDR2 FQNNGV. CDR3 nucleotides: TGTGCCAGCAGCCGTAGCTTCAATCAGCCCCAGCATTTT. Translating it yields CASSRSFNQPQHF.

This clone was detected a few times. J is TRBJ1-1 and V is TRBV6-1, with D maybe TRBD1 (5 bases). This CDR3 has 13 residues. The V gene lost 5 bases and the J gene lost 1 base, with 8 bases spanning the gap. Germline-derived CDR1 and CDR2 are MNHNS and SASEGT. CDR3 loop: CASSKTENTEAFF. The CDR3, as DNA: TGTGCCAGCAGTAAGACAGAGAACACTGAAGCTTTCTTT.

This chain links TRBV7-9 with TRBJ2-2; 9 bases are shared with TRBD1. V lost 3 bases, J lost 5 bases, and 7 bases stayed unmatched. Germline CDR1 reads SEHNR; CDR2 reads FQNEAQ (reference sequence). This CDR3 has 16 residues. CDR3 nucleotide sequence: TGTGCCAGCAGCTTCCCGGGACAGGGCTTAACCGGGGAGCTGTTTTTT. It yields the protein CASSFPGQGLTGELFF.

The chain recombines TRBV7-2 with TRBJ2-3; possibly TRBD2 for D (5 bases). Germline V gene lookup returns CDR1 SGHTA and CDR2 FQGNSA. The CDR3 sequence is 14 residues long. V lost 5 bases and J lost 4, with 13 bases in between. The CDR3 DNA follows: TGTGCCAGCAGCGGCAGGACTTATCCAGATACGCAGTATTTT. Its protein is CASSGRTYPDTQYF.

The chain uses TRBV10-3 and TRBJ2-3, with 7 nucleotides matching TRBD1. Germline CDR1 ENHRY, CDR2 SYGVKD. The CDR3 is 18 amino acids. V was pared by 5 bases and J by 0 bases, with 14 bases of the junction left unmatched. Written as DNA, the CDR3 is TGTGCCATCAGTAGGTCTTTGGGGACAGAGTTTAGCACAGATACGCAGTATTTT. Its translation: CAISRSLGTEFSTDTQYF.

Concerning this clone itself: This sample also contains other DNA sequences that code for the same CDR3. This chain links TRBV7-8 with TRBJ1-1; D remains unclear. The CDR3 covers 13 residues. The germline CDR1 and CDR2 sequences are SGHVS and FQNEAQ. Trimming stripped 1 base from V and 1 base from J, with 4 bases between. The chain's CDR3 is CASSLDRNTEAFF. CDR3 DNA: TGTGCCAGCAGCTTAGACAGGAACACTGAAGCTTTCTTT. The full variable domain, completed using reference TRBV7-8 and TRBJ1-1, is GAGVSQSPRYKVAKRGQDVALRCDPISGHVSLFWYQQALGQGPEFLTYFQNEAQLDKSGLPSDRFFAERPEGSVSTLKIQRTQQEDSAVYLCASSLDRNTEAFFGQGTRLTVV.

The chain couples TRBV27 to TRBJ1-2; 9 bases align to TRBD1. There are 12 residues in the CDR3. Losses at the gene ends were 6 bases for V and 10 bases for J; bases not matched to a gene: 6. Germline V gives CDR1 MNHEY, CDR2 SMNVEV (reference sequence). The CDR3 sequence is CASSPTGGDYTF. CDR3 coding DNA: TGTGCCAGCAGCCCGACAGGGGGGGACTACACCTTC.

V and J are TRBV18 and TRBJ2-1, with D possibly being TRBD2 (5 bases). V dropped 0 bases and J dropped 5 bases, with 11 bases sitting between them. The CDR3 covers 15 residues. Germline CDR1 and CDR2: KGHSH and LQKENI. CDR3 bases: TGTGCCAGCTCACCACCCATGGCCGGGGACAATGAGCAGTTCTTC. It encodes CASSPPMAGDNEQFF.

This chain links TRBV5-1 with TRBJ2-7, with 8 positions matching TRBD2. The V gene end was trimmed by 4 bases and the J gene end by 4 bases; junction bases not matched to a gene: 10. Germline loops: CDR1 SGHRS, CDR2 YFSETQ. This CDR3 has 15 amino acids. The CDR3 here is CASSPTQSGGYEQYF. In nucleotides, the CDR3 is TGCGCCAGCAGCCCCACCCAAAGCGGGGGTTACGAGCAGTACTTC.

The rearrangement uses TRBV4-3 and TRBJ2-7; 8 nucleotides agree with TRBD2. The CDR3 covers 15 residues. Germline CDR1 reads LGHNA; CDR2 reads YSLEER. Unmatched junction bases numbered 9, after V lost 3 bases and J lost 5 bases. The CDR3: CASSQGQAGVDEQYF. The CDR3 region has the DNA TGCGCCAGCAGCCAGGGCCAAGCGGGAGTGGACGAGCAGTACTTC.

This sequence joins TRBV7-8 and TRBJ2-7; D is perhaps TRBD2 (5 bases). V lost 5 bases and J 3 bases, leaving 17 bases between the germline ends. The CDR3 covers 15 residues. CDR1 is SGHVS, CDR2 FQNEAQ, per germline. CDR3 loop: CASSRQFGLYYEQYF. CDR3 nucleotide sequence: TGTGCCAGCAGCCGTCAATTCGGACTCTACTACGAGCAGTACTTC.

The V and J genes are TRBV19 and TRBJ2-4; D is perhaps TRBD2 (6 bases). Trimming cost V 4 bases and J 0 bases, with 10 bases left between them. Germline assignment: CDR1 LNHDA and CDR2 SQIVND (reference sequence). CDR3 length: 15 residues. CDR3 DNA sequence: TGTGCCAGTAGTAGAGGCGGGATAGCCAAAAACATTCAGTACTTC. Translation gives CASSRGGIAKNIQYF.

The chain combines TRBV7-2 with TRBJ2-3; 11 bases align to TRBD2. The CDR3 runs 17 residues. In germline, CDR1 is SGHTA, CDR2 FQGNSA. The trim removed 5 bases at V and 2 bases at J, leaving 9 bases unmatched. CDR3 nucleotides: TGTGCCAGCAGCCACCTTAGACTAGCGGGACACACAGATACGCAGTATTTT. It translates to CASSHLRLAGHTDTQYF.